The sequence of this TCR beta chain was determined in a study of human T cells and chemical hapten exposure (dated by TCRdb to about 2021). With respect to the entire study: For sensitization, 2% DPC in acetone was applied to an approximately 2 cm by approximately 2 cm area of upper inner arm skin. Throughout the approximately 26-week study period, patients were also given weekly therapeutic DPC doses on the scalp. Patch testing was done on the upper back using Finn chambers containing 0.01% DPC, and results were scored after 6 days according to International Contact Dermatitis Research Group standards. The mostly female patient cohort included alopecia areata with under or over 50% scalp involvement, alopecia totalis and alopecia universalis. Libraries were combined into a pool for sequencing, and differences in TCR yield between samples came mainly from small differences in library volumes within the pool. This study followed changes in the peripheral blood TCR repertoire in vivo during primary and secondary sensitization of alopecia patients to the hapten diphenylcyclopropenone (DPC). Blood samples were taken from patients before sensitization (week 0) and at 2, 6 and about 24 weeks after DPC sensitization. Under 30 alopecia patients gave blood for TCR sequencing at one to four time points (pre-sensitization, 2, 6 and 24 weeks). Points the paper makes about the study in general: DPC sensitization did not change the number of TCRs with a frequency above 1 in 1000, and there was no evidence of changes in global repertoire structure. The number of PT1 expanded TCRs positively correlated with patch test score, significant at thresholds 8, 16 and 32 but not 4. All patients had alopecia, a presumed autoimmune disease, so their immune response might differ from that of healthy individuals. Repeated subsampling changed both the strength of the expansion versus patch-test correlation and the threshold at which the correlation became significant. Compared with pre-sensitization or healthy control sets, expanded TCRs formed significantly more large CDR3 similarity clusters, which is consistent with antigen-driven responses.

In this sample, this clonotype turned up a few times. Its antigen has not been determined. No much larger clonotype is one base removed from it; base qualities were not supplied. Receptor amplification or capture employed RACE. Sequenced using a NextSeq 500. Library preparation attached unique molecular identifiers to individual cDNA molecules for quantitative, reproducible TCR counting. For every blood RNA sample, sequencing covered both the TCR alpha and TCR beta chains. On the study's bioinformatics: Samples had a median of roughly 98,000 TCRs, with a range from roughly 23,224 to 750,000. V, J and CDR3 annotation of the TCR reads was carried out using the Decombinator software suite. For the PS versus PT1 abundance plots, all samples were subsampled to the same number of TCRs (28,000). Expanded TCRs were defined as absent before sensitization and observed at least eight times at the 2-week time point. TCRdb handled the public reads itself, with Q25 trimming in fastp and clone calling in MiXCR, and kept productive beta chains. Each entry merges the rows of one CDR3 protein and shows their most common DNA and genes. V and J calls and clone size were set by TCRdb, not the authors. The sample includes 75,000 to 100,000 distinct CDR3 sequences, with about 12% observed a single time. The top ten hold roughly 4% of the sample.

In light of the paper, this sample's time point label describes: patch test 1, 2 weeks after DPC sensitization. The treatment or condition label, read with the paper, signifies: therapeutic diphenylcyclopropenone sensitization with weekly scalp DPC. Blood at each patch-test visit was drawn before the patch test was applied. To be eligible, patients had to be aged 18 to 70, diagnosed with alopecia and judged suitable for DPC therapy, while pregnant patients were excluded. Unfractionated whole blood was collected in Tempus Blood RNA tubes, and total RNA was extracted from that blood. This clonotype was obtained from a woman in her sixties or seventies with alopecia areata. Some clones in this sample may be carry-over from other donors' samples. The input for sequencing was whole blood, taken in connection with sensitization to the hapten diphenylcyclopropenone (DPC).

The CDR3 region reads CSASVFGVATDTQYF. The sequenced DNA: TGCAGTGCTAGTGTCTTCGGAGTAGCCACAGATACGCAGTATTTT. Here the chain combines TRBV20-1 and TRBJ2-3, with the identity of the D gene unclear. Sequences DFQATT (CDR1) and SNEGSKA (CDR2) are obtained from the germline V gene (reference sequence). A distance of 15 bases separates the germline ends of V and J, which lose 3 bases and 2 bases respectively. Inclusive of the bounding cysteine and phenylalanine, the CDR3 is 15 residues long. Left in the record is the CDR3 DNA by itself, 45 bases read in frame from the first base.